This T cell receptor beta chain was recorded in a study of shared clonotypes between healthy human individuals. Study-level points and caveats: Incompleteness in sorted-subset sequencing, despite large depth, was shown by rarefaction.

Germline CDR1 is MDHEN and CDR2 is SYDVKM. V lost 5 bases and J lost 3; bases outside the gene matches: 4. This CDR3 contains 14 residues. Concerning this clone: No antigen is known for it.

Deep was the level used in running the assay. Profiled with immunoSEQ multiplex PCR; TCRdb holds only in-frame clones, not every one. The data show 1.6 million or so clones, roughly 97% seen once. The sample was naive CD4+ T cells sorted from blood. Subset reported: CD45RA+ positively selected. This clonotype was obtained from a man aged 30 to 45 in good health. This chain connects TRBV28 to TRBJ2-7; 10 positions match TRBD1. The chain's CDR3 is CASSPGTGVYEQYF. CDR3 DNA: TGTGCCAGCAGTCCGGGGACAGGGGTCTACGAGCAGTACTTC. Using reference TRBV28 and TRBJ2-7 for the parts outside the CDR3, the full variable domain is DVKVTQSSRYLVKRTGEKVFLECVQDMDHENMFWYRQDPGLGLRLIYFSYDVKMKEKGDIPEGYSVSREKKERFSLILESASTNQTSMYLCASSPGTGVYEQYFGPGTRLTVT.